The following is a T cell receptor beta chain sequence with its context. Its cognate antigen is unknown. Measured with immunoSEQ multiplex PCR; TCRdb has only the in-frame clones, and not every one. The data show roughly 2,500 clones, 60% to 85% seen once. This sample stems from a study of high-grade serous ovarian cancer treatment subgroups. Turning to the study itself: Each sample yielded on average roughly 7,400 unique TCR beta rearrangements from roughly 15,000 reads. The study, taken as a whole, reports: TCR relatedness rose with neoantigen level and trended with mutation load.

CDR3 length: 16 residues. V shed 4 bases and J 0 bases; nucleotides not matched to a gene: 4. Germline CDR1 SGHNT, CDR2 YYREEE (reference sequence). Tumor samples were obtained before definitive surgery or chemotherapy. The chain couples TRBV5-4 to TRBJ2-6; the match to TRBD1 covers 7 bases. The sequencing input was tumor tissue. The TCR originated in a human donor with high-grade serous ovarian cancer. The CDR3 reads CASSGGQPSGANVLTF. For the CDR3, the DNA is TGTGCCAGCAGCGGGGGACAGCCCTCTGGGGCCAACGTCCTGACTTTC. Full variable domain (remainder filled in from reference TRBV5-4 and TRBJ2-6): ETGVTQSPTHLIKTRGQQVTLRCSSQSGHNTVSWYQQALGQGPQFIFQYYREEENGRGNFPPRFSGLQFPNYSSELNVNALELDDSALYLCASSGGQPSGANVLTFGAGSRLTVL.